Here is one T cell receptor beta chain with its context. The data were taken from a study of T cell responses to AZD1222 COVID-19 vaccine. Method: immunoSEQ multiplex PCR; TCRdb's copy keeps in-frame clones and lacks some. The data hold 150,000 or so clones, with about 91% observed a single time. The CDR3 sequence is 15 residues long. CDR1 is SGHDN, CDR2 FVKESK, per germline. The germline V and J ends were trimmed by 5 bases and 6 bases, with 18 bases remaining between them. This sequence was found in an adult in good health. The input for sequencing was peripheral blood, taken on day 0 of AZD1222 vaccination. The J gene is TRBJ2-3, the V gene TRBV14; the D gene is possibly TRBD1 (6 bases). CDR3 sequence reads: CASSLQTGYADTQYF. In DNA, the CDR3 is TGTGCCAGCAGCTTGCAGACAGGATATGCCGATACGCAGTATTTT.